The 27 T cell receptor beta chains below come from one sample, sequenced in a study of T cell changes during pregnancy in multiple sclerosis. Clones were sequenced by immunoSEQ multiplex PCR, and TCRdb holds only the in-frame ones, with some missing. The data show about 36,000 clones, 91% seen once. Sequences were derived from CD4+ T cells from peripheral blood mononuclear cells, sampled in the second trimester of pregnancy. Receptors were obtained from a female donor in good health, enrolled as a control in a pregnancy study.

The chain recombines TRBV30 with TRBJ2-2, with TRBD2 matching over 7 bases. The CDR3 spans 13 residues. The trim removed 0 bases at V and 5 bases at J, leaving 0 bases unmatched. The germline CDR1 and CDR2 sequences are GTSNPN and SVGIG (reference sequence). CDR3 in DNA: TGTGCCTGGAGTGTGGGGGGGACCGGGGAGCTGTTTTTT. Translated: CAWSVGGTGELFF.

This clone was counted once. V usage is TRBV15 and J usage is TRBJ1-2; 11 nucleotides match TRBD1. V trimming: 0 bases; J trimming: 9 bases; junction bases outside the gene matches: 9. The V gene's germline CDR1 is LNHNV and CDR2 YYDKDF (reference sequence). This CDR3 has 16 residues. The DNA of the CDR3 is TGTGCCACCAGCAGAGATCGTGGGACAGGGGGGACACGCTACACCTTC. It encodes CATSRDRGTGGTRYTF.

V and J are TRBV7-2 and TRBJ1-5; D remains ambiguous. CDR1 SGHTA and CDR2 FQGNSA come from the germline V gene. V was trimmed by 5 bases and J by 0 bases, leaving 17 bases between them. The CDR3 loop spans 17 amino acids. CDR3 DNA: TGTGCCAGCAGCCCAGGTGGAAGTTGGTATAGCAATCAGCCCCAGCATTTT. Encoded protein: CASSPGGSWYSNQPQHF.

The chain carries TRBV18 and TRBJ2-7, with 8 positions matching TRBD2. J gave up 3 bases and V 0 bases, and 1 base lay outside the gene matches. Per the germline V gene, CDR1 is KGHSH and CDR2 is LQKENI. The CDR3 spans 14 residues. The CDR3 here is CASSPPSGSYEQYF. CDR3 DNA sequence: TGTGCCAGCTCACCACCGAGCGGGAGCTACGAGCAGTACTTC. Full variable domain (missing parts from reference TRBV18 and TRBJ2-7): NAGVMQNPRHLVRRRGQEARLRCSPMKGHSHVYWYRQLPEEGLKFMVYLQKENIIDESGMPKERFSAEFPKEGPSILRIQQVVRGDSAAYFCASSPPSGSYEQYFGPGTRLTVT.

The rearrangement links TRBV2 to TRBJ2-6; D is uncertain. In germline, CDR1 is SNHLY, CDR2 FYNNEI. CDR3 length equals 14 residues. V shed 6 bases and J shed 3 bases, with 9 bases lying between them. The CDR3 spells CASRHDNGANVLTF. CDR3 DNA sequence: TGTGCCAGCAGACATGATAATGGGGCCAACGTCCTGACTTTC.

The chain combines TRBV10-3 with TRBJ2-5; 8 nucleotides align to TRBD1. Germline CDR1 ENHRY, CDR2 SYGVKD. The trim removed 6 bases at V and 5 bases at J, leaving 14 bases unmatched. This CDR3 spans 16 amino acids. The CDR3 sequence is CAISPSPGGVGETQYF. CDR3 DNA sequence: TGTGCCATCAGCCCATCCCCAGGGGGCGTTGGGGAGACCCAGTACTTC.

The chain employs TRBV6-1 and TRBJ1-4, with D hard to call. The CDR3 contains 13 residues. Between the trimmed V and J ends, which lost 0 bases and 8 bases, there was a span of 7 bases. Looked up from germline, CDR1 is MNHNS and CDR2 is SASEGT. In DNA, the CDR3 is TGTGCCAGCAGTGAAGCGGTAGAGGAAAAACTGTTTTTT. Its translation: CASSEAVEEKLFF.

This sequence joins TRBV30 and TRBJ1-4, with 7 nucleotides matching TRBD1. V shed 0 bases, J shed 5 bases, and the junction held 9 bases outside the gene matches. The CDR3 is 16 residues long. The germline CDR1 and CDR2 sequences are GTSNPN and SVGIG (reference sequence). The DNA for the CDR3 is TGTGCCTGGAGTGTAAGAGTTCCGGGACAGAATGAAAAACTGTTTTTT. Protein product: CAWSVRVPGQNEKLFF.

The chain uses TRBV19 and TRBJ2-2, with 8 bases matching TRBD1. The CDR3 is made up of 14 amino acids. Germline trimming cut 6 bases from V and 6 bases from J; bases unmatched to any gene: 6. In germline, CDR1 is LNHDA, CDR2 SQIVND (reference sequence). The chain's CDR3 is CASRGGQVPGELFF. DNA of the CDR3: TGTGCCAGTAGGGGGGGACAGGTGCCCGGGGAGCTGTTTTTT. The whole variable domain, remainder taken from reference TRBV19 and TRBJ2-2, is DGGITQSPKYLFRKEGQNVTLSCEQNLNHDAMYWYRQDPGQGLRLIYYSQIVNDFQKGDIAEGYSVSREKKESFPLTVTSAQKNPTAFYLCASRGGQVPGELFFGEGSRLTVL.

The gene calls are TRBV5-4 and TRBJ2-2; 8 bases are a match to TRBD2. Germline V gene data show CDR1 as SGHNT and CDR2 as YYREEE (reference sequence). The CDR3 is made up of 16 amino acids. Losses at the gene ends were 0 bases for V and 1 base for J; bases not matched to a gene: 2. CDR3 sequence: CASSLVTSGNTGELFF. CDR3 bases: TGTGCCAGCAGCTTGGTTACTAGCGGGAACACCGGGGAGCTGTTTTTT.

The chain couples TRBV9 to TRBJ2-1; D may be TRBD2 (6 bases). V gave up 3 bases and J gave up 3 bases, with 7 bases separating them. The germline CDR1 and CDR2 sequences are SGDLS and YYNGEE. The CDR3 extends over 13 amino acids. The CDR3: CASSAGGYNEQFF. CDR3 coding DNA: TGTGCCAGCAGCGCCGGGGGCTACAATGAGCAGTTCTTC.

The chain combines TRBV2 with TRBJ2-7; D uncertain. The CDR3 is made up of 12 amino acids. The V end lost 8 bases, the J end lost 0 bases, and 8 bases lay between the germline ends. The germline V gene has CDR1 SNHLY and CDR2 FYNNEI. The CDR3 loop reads CASRRSSYEQYF. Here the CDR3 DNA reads TGTGCCAGCCGACGGAGCTCCTACGAGCAGTACTTC.

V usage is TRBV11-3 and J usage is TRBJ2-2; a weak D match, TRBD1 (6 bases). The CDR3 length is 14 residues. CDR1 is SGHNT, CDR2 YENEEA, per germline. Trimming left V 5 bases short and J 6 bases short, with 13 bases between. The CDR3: CASSPGEPAGELFF. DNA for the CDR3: TGTGCCAGCAGCCCAGGGGAGCCCGCCGGGGAGCTGTTTTTT.

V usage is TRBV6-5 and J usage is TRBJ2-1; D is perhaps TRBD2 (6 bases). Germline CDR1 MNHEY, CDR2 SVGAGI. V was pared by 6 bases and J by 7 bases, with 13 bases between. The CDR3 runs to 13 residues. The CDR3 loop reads CASSPALANEQFF. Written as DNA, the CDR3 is TGTGCCAGCAGCCCGGCGCTAGCGAATGAGCAGTTCTTC.

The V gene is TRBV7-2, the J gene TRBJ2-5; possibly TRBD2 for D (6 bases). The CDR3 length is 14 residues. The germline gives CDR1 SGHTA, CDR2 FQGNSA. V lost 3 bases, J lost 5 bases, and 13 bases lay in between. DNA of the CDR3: TGTGCCAGCAGCTTTTCAGCCCGGGGGGAGACCCAGTACTTC. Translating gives CASSFSARGETQYF.

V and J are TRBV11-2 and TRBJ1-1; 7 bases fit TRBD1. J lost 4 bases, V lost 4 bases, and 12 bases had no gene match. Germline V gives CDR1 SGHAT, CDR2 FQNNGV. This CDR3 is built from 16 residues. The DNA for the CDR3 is TGTGCCAGCAGCTCTCCACAGGGGCTTTTTGCCACTGAAGCTTTCTTT. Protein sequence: CASSSPQGLFATEAFF.

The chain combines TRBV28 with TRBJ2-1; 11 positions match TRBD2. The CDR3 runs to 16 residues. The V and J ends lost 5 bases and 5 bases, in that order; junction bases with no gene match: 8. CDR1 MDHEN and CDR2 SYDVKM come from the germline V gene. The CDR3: CASSPFLAGGHNEQFF. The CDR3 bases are TGTGCCAGCAGTCCATTTCTAGCGGGAGGACACAATGAGCAGTTCTTC.

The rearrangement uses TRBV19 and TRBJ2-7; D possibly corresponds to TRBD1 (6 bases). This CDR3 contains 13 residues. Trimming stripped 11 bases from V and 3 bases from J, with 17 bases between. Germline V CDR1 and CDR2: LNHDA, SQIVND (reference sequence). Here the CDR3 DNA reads TGTGCCGCTTCAAGGGAACAGGGCTACGAGCAGTACTTC. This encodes CAASREQGYEQYF.

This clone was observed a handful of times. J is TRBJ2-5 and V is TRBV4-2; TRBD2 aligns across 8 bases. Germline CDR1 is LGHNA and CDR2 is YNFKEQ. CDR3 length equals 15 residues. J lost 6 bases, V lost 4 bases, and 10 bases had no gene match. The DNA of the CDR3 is TGTGCCAGCAGCCCCCTTAACGGGGGGGCGAAGACCCAGTACTTC. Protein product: CASSPLNGGAKTQYF.

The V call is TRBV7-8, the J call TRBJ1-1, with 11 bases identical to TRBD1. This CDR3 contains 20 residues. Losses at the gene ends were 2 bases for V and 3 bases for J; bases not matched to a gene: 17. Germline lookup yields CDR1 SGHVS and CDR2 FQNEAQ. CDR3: CASSLQGTGGVFTLDTEAFF. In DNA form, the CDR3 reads TGTGCCAGCAGCTTACAGGGGACAGGGGGGGTATTTACTTTGGACACTGAAGCTTTCTTT.

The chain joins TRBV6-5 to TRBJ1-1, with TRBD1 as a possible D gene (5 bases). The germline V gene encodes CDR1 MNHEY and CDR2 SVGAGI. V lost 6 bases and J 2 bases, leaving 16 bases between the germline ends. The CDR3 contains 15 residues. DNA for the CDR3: TGTGCCAGCAGCACGAGAACAGGTGGCAACACTGAAGCTTTCTTT. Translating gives CASSTRTGGNTEAFF.

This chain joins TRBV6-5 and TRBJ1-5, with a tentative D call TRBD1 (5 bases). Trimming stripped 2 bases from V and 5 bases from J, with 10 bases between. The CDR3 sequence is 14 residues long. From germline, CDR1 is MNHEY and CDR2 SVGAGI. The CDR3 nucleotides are TGTGCCAGCAGTTACGGCAGGGAGGATCAGCCCCAGCATTTT. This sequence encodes CASSYGREDQPQHF.

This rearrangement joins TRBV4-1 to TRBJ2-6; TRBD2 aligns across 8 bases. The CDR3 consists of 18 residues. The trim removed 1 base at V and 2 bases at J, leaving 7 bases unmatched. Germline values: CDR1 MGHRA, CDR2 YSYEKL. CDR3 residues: CASSQVGRAGAGANVLTF. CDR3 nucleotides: TGCGCCAGCAGCCAAGTAGGTAGAGCGGGGGCTGGGGCCAACGTCCTGACTTTC.

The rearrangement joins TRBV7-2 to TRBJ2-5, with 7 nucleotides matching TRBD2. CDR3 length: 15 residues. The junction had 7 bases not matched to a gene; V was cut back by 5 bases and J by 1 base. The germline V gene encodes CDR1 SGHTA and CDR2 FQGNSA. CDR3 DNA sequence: TGTGCCAGCAGCCCTCAATCTAGCGGCCAAGAGACCCAGTACTTC. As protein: CASSPQSSGQETQYF.

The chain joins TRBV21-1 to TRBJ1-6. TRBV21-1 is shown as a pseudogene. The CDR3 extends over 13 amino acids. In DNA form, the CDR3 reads TGTGCCAGTAGGAGTCAGTTTAATTCACCCCTCCACTTT. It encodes CASRSQFNSPLHF.

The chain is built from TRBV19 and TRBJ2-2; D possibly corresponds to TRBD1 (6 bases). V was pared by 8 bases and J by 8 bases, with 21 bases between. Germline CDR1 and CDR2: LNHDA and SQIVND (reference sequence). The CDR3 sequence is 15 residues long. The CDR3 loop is CASSGTVNRAGELFF. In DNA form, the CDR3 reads TGTGCCAGTTCCGGGACGGTCAACAGGGCTGGGGAGCTGTTTTTT.

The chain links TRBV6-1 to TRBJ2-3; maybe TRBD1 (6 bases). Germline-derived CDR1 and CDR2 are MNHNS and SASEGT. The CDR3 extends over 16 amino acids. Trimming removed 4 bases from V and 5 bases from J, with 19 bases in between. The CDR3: CASSGGTTRDRDTQYF. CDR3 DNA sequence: TGTGCCAGCAGTGGGGGGACAACTCGTGACAGAGATACGCAGTATTTT.